A selection of T cell receptor beta chains follows, all from one sample in a study of control samples from healthy donors and cancer patients. Only in-frame clones appear in the TCRdb table, and some are missing; sequencing was by immunoSEQ multiplex PCR. The table shows over 110,000 clones, with roughly 90% occurring only once. Specimen: blood. The receptors shown here come from a man younger than 40 in good health. CDR3s include the opening cysteine and the closing phenylalanine or tryptophan. D genes are given only for firm matches. Not every row has a clone size; where given, it reads once, few, many or a size class.

>NA|TRBJ2-1|TRBV7-2|NA
CASSLGTPPGNEQFF
TGTGCCAGCAGCTTAGGGACTCCCCCCGGCAATGAGCAGTTCTTC
>NA|TRBJ2-5|TRBV30|TRBD2
CALATSGRGETQYF
TGTGCCTTAGCGACTAGCGGGAGAGGAGAGACCCAGTACTTC
>NA|TRBJ2-6|TRBV7-6|NA
CASSLGGASGANVLTF
TGTGCCAGCAGCTTAGGGGGGGCTAGTGGGGCCAACGTCCTGACTTTC
>NA|TRBJ2-2|TRBV5-1|NA
CASSSWGAGELFF
TGCGCCAGCAGCTCTTGGGGGGCCGGGGAGCTGTTTTTT
>NA|TRBJ2-7|TRBV25-1|TRBD2
CATTSGRLPYEQYF
TGTGCCACGACTAGCGGGAGACTTCCCTACGAGCAGTACTTC
>NA|TRBJ1-1|TRBV2|NA
CASMVNTEAFF
TGTGCCAGCATGGTGAACACTGAAGCTTTCTTT
>NA|TRBJ2-1|TRBV3-1/TRBV3-2|NA
CASSQDAPTRVNEQFF
TGTGCCAGCAGCCAAGATGCGCCTACCCGAGTCAATGAGCAGTTCTTC
>NA|TRBJ2-5|TRBV2|NA
CASGPNRDGETQYF
TGTGCCAGCGGGCCGAACAGGGACGGGGAGACCCAGTACTTC
>NA|TRBJ1-6|TRBV19|NA
CASSMQGYNSPLHF
TGTGCCAGTAGTATGCAGGGTTATAATTCACCCCTCCACTTT
>NA|TRBJ2-1|TRBV4-1|TRBD2
CASSQPGLTNEQFF
TGCGCCAGCAGCCAACCGGGACTAACGAATGAGCAGTTCTTC
>NA|TRBJ1-6|TRBV7-9|NA
CASSADSYNSPLHF
TGTGCCAGCAGCGCCGACAGTTATAATTCACCCCTCCACTTT
>NA|TRBJ2-7|TRBV4-2|TRBD1
CASSRAGQDSYEQYF
TGTGCCAGCAGCCGGGCTGGACAGGACTCCTACGAGCAGTACTTC
>NA|TRBJ1-5|TRBV6-2/TRBV6-3|TRBD1
CASSRPGDRGPYSNQPQHF
TGTGCCAGCAGCAGACCAGGAGACAGGGGACCTTATAGCAATCAGCCCCAGCATTTT
>NA|TRBJ2-7|TRBV6-5|NA
CASTRGTGSYEQYF
TGTGCCAGCACCCGGGGGACGGGATCCTACGAGCAGTACTTC
>few|TRBJ1-3|TRBV5-4|NA
CASSSTIYF
TGTGCCAGCAGCTCGACCATATATTTT
>NA|TRBJ1-6|TRBV4-2|TRBD1
CASSRKDREDNSPLHF
TGTGCCAGCAGCCGGAAGGACAGGGAAGATAATTCACCCCTCCACTTT